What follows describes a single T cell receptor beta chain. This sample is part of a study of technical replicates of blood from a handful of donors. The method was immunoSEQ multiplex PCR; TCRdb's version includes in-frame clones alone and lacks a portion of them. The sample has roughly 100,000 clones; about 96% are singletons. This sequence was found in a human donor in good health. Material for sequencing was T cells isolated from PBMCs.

This CDR3 is CASSFLGAGTSSYEQYF. CDR3 DNA: TGTGCCAGCAGTTTCTTAGGAGCCGGGACTAGCTCCTACGAGCAGTACTTC. The gene calls are TRBV27 and TRBJ2-7; 8 bases are shared with TRBD2. The CDR3 is 17 amino acids. Per germline, CDR1 MNHEY and CDR2 SMNVEV (reference sequence). Germline trimming cut 3 bases from V and 0 bases from J; bases unmatched to any gene: 10.